This TCR beta chain was sequenced for a study of cytomegalovirus exposure and HLA in healthy donors. General study points: A later analysis linked a missense variant in DCLRE1C to the trimming of TCR beta V and J genes. The listing of 150 to 200 TCR beta chains classed them as cytomegalovirus-associated. Reportedly, HLA-A and HLA-B alleles of most subjects were accurately predicted from TCR beta.

PCR used 60 Vbeta primers and 13 Jbeta primers. Assay: immunoSEQ multiplex PCR; the TCRdb copy retains only in-frame clones and omits some. The repertoire consists of 100,000 to 150,000 clones, with over 70% occurring once and the leading ten covering about 1.5%. Comment on this clone: Antigen specificity is unknown.

The CDR3 is made up of 14 amino acids. In germline, CDR1 is MNHNS, CDR2 SASEGT. Between the trimmed V and J ends, which lost 1 base and 10 bases, there was a span of 16 bases. The sequenced sample was PBMCs. The origin of this receptor is a woman aged 18-29 years in good health and CMV-seronegative. This sequence joins TRBV6-1 and TRBJ1-1, with a possible D match to TRBD1 (6 bases). The DNA of the CDR3 is TGTGCCAGCAGTGAAGTCCCAGGCGGGGGCTCAGCTTTCTTT. It yields the protein CASSEVPGGGSAFF.